This T cell receptor (beta chain) was sequenced in a study of blood T cell repertoires in COVID-19. About the study: The cDNA or gDNA used as material had been derived from T cells, B-cell-depleted T cells, or PBMCs.

Some clones are missing from TCRdb's copy, which holds only in-frame ones; the method was immunoSEQ multiplex PCR. The sample has 200,000 to 300,000 clones, about 89% seen once. J lost 3 bases, V lost 2 bases, and 3 bases had no gene match. Germline CDR1 reads SEHNR; CDR2 reads FQNEAQ (reference sequence). This CDR3 is built from 15 residues. Recovered Cohort 3 donors showed two negative PCRs, clearance, or symptom resolution. Details on this clone: Additional DNA sequences in this sample encode the identical CDR3.

Sequenced sample: PBMCs or T cells enriched from blood (not recorded which). This chain connects TRBV7-9 to TRBJ2-3; 9 bases are shared with TRBD2. This receptor was identified in a woman under 30 who had recovered from COVID-19. CDR3 sequence (DNA): TGTGCCAGCAGCTTACGGCTAGCGGGGACAGATACGCAGTATTTT. Its protein product is CASSLRLAGTDTQYF.